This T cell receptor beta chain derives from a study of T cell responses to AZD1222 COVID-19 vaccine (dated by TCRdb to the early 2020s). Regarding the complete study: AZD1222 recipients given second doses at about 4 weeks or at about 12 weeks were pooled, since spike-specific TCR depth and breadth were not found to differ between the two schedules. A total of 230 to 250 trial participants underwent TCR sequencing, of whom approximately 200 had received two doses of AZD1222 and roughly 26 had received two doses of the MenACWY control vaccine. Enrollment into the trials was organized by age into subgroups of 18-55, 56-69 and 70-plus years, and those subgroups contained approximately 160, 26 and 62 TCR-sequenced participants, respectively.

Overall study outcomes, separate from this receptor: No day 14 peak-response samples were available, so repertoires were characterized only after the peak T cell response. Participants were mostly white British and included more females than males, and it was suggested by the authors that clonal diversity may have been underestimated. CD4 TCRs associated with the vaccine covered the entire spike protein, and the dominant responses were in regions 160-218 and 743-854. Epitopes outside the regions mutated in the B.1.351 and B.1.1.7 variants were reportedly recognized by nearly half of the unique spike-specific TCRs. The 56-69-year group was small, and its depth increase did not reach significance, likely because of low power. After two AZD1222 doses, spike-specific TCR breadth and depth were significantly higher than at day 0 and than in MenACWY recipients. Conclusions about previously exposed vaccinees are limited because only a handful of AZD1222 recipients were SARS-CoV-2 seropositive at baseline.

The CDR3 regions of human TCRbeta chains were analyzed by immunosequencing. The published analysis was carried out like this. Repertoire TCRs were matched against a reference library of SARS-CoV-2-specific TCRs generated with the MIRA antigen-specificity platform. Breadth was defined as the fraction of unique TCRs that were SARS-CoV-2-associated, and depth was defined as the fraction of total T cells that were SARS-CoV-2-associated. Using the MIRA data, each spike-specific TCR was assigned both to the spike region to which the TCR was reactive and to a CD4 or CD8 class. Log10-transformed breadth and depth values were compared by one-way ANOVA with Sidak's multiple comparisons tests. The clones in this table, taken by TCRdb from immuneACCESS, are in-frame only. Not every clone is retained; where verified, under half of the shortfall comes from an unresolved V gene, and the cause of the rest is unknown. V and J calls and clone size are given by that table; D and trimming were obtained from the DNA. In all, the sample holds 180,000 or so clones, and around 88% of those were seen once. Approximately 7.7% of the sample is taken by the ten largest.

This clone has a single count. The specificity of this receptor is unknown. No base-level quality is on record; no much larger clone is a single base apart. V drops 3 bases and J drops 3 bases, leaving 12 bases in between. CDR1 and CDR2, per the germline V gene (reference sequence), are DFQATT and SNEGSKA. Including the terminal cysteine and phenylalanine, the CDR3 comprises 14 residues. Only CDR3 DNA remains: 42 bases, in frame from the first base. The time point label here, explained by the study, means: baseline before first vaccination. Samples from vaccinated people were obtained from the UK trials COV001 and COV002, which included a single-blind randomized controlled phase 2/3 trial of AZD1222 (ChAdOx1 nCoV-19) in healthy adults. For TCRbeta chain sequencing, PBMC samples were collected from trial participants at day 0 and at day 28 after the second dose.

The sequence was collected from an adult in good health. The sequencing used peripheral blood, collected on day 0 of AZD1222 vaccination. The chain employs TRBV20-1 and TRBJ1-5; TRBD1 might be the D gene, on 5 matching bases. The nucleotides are TGCAGTGCTAGTTCCTCAGGGCTCAATCAGCCCCAGCATTTT. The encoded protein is CSASSSGLNQPQHF.